A selection of T cell receptor beta chains follows, all from one sample in a study of identical twins. In TCRdb, the 5' RACE reads were re-called with MiXCR into one record per CDR3 protein. Of about 260,000 distinct CDR3 sequences listed, about 7% were seen once; the top ten hold 3% to 4.5%. The sample was also linked to a second study, of yellow fever vaccine responses in identical twins.

Sequencing was carried out using memory (CD45RO+) T cells sorted from blood. These receptors all come from a woman aged 18-30 years in good health. Each CDR3 is given with its conserved first and last residue. Each record gives: CDR3 protein, CDR3 DNA, D gene, V gene, J gene, clone size, CDR3 length. A D gene is named only where the DNA matches it firmly. Where a row states a size, it is once, few, many or the class of an expanded clone; other rows omit it.

CDR3 protein: CASSVMGEDGYTF
CDR3 DNA: TGTGCCAGCAGCGTCATGGGCGAAGACGGCTACACCTTC
D gene: .
V gene: TRBV4-2
J gene: TRBJ1-2
clone size: many
CDR3 length: 13

CDR3 protein: CASSTGGAAQPQHF
CDR3 DNA: TGTGCCAGCAGTACAGGGGGCGCGGCTCAGCCCCAGCATTTT
D gene: TRBD1
V gene: TRBV6-1
J gene: TRBJ1-5
clone size: .
CDR3 length: 14

CDR3 protein: CASSPGPGSYNEQFF
CDR3 DNA: TGTGCCAGCAGCCCAGGGCCGGGCTCCTACAATGAGCAGTTCTTC
D gene: .
V gene: TRBV7-9
J gene: TRBJ2-1
clone size: many
CDR3 length: 15

CDR3 protein: CAITGLAGSYEQFF
CDR3 DNA: TGTGCCATCACCGGACTAGCGGGATCATATGAGCAGTTCTTC
D gene: TRBD2
V gene: TRBV28
J gene: TRBJ2-1
clone size: .
CDR3 length: 14

CDR3 protein: CASSRGQGLGTEAFF
CDR3 DNA: TGTGCCAGCAGCCGCGGACAGGGACTTGGCACTGAAGCTTTCTTT
D gene: TRBD1
V gene: TRBV7-9
J gene: TRBJ1-1
clone size: .
CDR3 length: 15

CDR3 protein: CASSPGRLTEAFF
CDR3 DNA: TGCGCCAGCAGCCCAGGACGGCTCACTGAAGCTTTCTTT
D gene: .
V gene: TRBV5-1
J gene: TRBJ1-1
clone size: .
CDR3 length: 13

CDR3 protein: CASSVETSGKAQYF
CDR3 DNA: TGTGCCAGCAGTGTCGAGACTAGCGGGAAAGCGCAGTACTTC
D gene: TRBD2
V gene: TRBV28
J gene: TRBJ2-7
clone size: .
CDR3 length: 14

CDR3 protein: CASSRQAENTEAFF
CDR3 DNA: TGTGCCAGCAGCCGACAGGCAGAGAACACTGAAGCTTTCTTT
D gene: .
V gene: TRBV12-3/TRBV12-4
J gene: TRBJ1-1
clone size: .
CDR3 length: 14

CDR3 protein: CASSVPGLASEQYF
CDR3 DNA: TGTGCCAGTAGTGTACCGGGACTAGCGAGCGAGCAGTACTTC
D gene: TRBD2
V gene: TRBV19
J gene: TRBJ2-7
clone size: .
CDR3 length: 14

CDR3 protein: CANMRNTGELFF
CDR3 DNA: TGTGCCAACATGAGAAACACCGGGGAGCTGTTTTTT
D gene: .
V gene: TRBV12-3/TRBV12-4
J gene: TRBJ2-2
clone size: few
CDR3 length: 12

CDR3 protein: CSARPVGVDEKLFF
CDR3 DNA: TGCAGTGCTAGACCTGTCGGGGTCGATGAAAAACTGTTTTTT
D gene: .
V gene: TRBV20-1
J gene: TRBJ1-4
clone size: many
CDR3 length: 14

CDR3 protein: CSARDPRAVINEKLFF
CDR3 DNA: TGCAGTGCTAGAGATCCGAGGGCGGTGATTAATGAAAAACTGTTTTTT
D gene: .
V gene: TRBV20-1
J gene: TRBJ1-4
clone size: few
CDR3 length: 16

CDR3 protein: CSAPRGATPSTDTQYF
CDR3 DNA: TGCAGTGCTCCCAGGGGGGCAACCCCTAGCACAGATACGCAGTATTTT
D gene: .
V gene: TRBV20-1
J gene: TRBJ2-3
clone size: .
CDR3 length: 16

CDR3 protein: CASSLTGVREKLFF
CDR3 DNA: TGTGCCAGCAGCCTGACAGGGGTGCGGGAAAAACTGTTTTTT
D gene: TRBD1
V gene: TRBV7-6
J gene: TRBJ1-4
clone size: many
CDR3 length: 14

CDR3 protein: CCARDWGYSYNSPLHF
CDR3 DNA: TGCTGTGCTAGAGACTGGGGATACTCCTATAATTCACCCCTCCACTTT
D gene: .
V gene: TRBV20-1
J gene: TRBJ1-6
clone size: .
CDR3 length: 16

CDR3 protein: CSASRHSPGYEQFF
CDR3 DNA: TGCAGTGCTAGCAGACACTCACCTGGGTATGAGCAGTTCTTC
D gene: .
V gene: TRBV20-1
J gene: TRBJ2-1
clone size: many
CDR3 length: 14

CDR3 protein: CASSLAGKSRQYF
CDR3 DNA: TGCGCCAGCAGCTTGGCGGGGAAGAGTCGGCAGTACTTC
D gene: .
V gene: TRBV5-1
J gene: TRBJ2-7
clone size: .
CDR3 length: 13

CDR3 protein: CASSIGTFRGAEQFF
CDR3 DNA: TGTGCCAGCAGCATCGGGACTTTTCGAGGTGCTGAGCAGTTCTTC
D gene: .
V gene: TRBV9
J gene: TRBJ2-1
clone size: many
CDR3 length: 15

CDR3 protein: CASSYGGLYGYTF
CDR3 DNA: TGTGCCAGCAGTTACGGGGGGCTCTATGGCTACACCTTC
D gene: .
V gene: TRBV6-5
J gene: TRBJ1-2
clone size: many
CDR3 length: 13

CDR3 protein: CASSLNFGDTQYF
CDR3 DNA: TGTGCCAGCAGCTTAAATTTCGGAGATACGCAGTATTTT
D gene: .
V gene: TRBV7-6
J gene: TRBJ2-3
clone size: .
CDR3 length: 13

CDR3 protein: CASASRGAGNEQFF
CDR3 DNA: TGCGCCAGCGCCTCCCGAGGGGCCGGCAATGAGCAGTTCTTC
D gene: .
V gene: TRBV5-1
J gene: TRBJ2-1
clone size: many
CDR3 length: 14

CDR3 protein: CASSEATGGAYGYTF
CDR3 DNA: TGTGCCAGCAGTGAGGCAACAGGGGGCGCCTATGGCTACACCTTC
D gene: TRBD1
V gene: TRBV6-4
J gene: TRBJ1-2
clone size: many
CDR3 length: 15

CDR3 protein: CASSDSTSGTSGSGEQFF
CDR3 DNA: TGTGCCAGCAGTGACTCGACGTCAGGGACTAGCGGGAGCGGTGAGCAGTTCTTC
D gene: TRBD2
V gene: TRBV6-4
J gene: TRBJ2-1
clone size: .
CDR3 length: 18

CDR3 protein: CASSQALRKDTDFQFF
CDR3 DNA: TGCGCCAGCAGCCAGGCCTTGAGGAAGGACACCGACTTTCAGTTCTTC
D gene: .
V gene: TRBV4-1
J gene: TRBJ2-1
clone size: .
CDR3 length: 16

CDR3 protein: CSANWGFKTQYF
CDR3 DNA: TGCAGTGCTAACTGGGGATTTAAGACCCAGTACTTC
D gene: .
V gene: TRBV20-1
J gene: TRBJ2-5
clone size: many
CDR3 length: 12

CDR3 protein: CASSSYGTSGRRETQYF
CDR3 DNA: TGTGCCAGCAGTTCATACGGGACTAGCGGGAGACGGGAGACCCAGTACTTC
D gene: TRBD2
V gene: TRBV28
J gene: TRBJ2-5
clone size: .
CDR3 length: 17

CDR3 protein: CASSLSSGRVRAKNIQYF
CDR3 DNA: TGTGCCAGCAGTTTATCTAGCGGGAGGGTGAGGGCCAAAAACATTCAGTACTTC
D gene: TRBD2
V gene: TRBV12-3/TRBV12-4
J gene: TRBJ2-4
clone size: few
CDR3 length: 18

CDR3 protein: CASSYSVGLPPGGRRGYNEQFF
CDR3 DNA: TGTGCCAGCAGTTACTCTGTCGGCCTCCCCCCAGGCGGGAGGCGTGGCTACAATGAGCAGTTCTTC
D gene: TRBD2
V gene: TRBV6-2/TRBV6-3
J gene: TRBJ2-1
clone size: few
CDR3 length: 22

CDR3 protein: CASNGQALMDGYTF
CDR3 DNA: TGTGCCAGCAATGGACAGGCCCTGATGGATGGCTACACCTTC
D gene: TRBD1
V gene: TRBV6-1
J gene: TRBJ1-2
clone size: many
CDR3 length: 14

CDR3 protein: CASAIDIKYNEQFF
CDR3 DNA: TGTGCCAGCGCGATAGACATCAAATACAATGAGCAGTTCTTC
D gene: .
V gene: TRBV2
J gene: TRBJ2-1
clone size: many
CDR3 length: 14

CDR3 protein: CASSTVGGHRQPQHF
CDR3 DNA: TGTGCCAGCAGTACAGTAGGGGGCCATAGACAGCCCCAGCATTTT
D gene: TRBD1
V gene: TRBV12-3/TRBV12-4
J gene: TRBJ1-5
clone size: many
CDR3 length: 15

CDR3 protein: CASSPGGNLKETQYF
CDR3 DNA: TGTGCCAGCAGCCCAGGGGGGAATCTAAAAGAGACCCAGTACTTC
D gene: .
V gene: TRBV9
J gene: TRBJ2-5
clone size: few
CDR3 length: 15

CDR3 protein: CASSLGTQNEQFF
CDR3 DNA: TGTGCCAGCAGCCTGGGGACCCAAAATGAGCAGTTCTTC
D gene: .
V gene: TRBV11-2
J gene: TRBJ2-1
clone size: many
CDR3 length: 13

CDR3 protein: CASSSLSRGWSTDTQYF
CDR3 DNA: TGTGCCAGCAGTTCCCTGAGTCGCGGGTGGTCCACAGATACGCAGTATTTT
D gene: .
V gene: TRBV6-5
J gene: TRBJ2-3
clone size: many
CDR3 length: 17

CDR3 protein: CASSRTAQGENQPQHF
CDR3 DNA: TGTGCTAGCTCTAGGACAGCCCAAGGGGAAAATCAGCCCCAGCATTTT
D gene: .
V gene: TRBV18
J gene: TRBJ1-5
clone size: few
CDR3 length: 16

CDR3 protein: CASCPGGNQPQHF
CDR3 DNA: TGTGCCAGCTGCCCGGGGGGCAATCAGCCCCAGCATTTT
D gene: .
V gene: TRBV12-3/TRBV12-4
J gene: TRBJ1-5
clone size: many
CDR3 length: 13

CDR3 protein: CASSLPYYEQYF
CDR3 DNA: TGTGCCAGCAGCTTGCCGTACTACGAGCAGTACTTC
D gene: .
V gene: TRBV5-6
J gene: TRBJ2-7
clone size: many
CDR3 length: 12

CDR3 protein: CATGTGALSYRDRRHPETQYF
CDR3 DNA: TGTGCCACCGGAACGGGCGCTTTAAGTTACCGGGACAGGAGACACCCAGAGACCCAGTACTTC
D gene: TRBD1
V gene: TRBV24-1
J gene: TRBJ2-5
clone size: many
CDR3 length: 21

CDR3 protein: CASSLWHSNTGELFF
CDR3 DNA: TGCGCCAGCAGCTTGTGGCACTCGAACACCGGGGAGCTGTTTTTT
D gene: .
V gene: TRBV5-1
J gene: TRBJ2-2
clone size: few
CDR3 length: 15

CDR3 protein: CASGIAGGRNEQFF
CDR3 DNA: TGTGCCAGCGGGATAGCGGGGGGGCGTAATGAGCAGTTCTTC
D gene: TRBD2
V gene: TRBV12-3/TRBV12-4
J gene: TRBJ2-1
clone size: many
CDR3 length: 14

CDR3 protein: CASSDIAGGSYNEQFF
CDR3 DNA: TGTGCCAGCAGCGACATAGCGGGAGGCTCCTACAATGAGCAGTTCTTC
D gene: TRBD2
V gene: TRBV6-1
J gene: TRBJ2-1
clone size: .
CDR3 length: 16

CDR3 protein: CASSQVLRGNTEAFF
CDR3 DNA: TGCGCCAGCAGCCAAGTGCTCCGCGGGAACACTGAAGCTTTCTTT
D gene: .
V gene: TRBV4-1
J gene: TRBJ1-1
clone size: many
CDR3 length: 15

CDR3 protein: CATSKNSGGTYNEQFF
CDR3 DNA: TGTGCCACCAGCAAGAATTCTGGAGGCACCTACAATGAGCAGTTCTTC
D gene: .
V gene: TRBV24-1
J gene: TRBJ2-1
clone size: few
CDR3 length: 16

CDR3 protein: CASSDDGGGANEQFF
CDR3 DNA: TGTGCCAGCAGTGACGACGGAGGGGGGGCCAATGAGCAGTTCTTC
D gene: .
V gene: TRBV6-4
J gene: TRBJ2-1
clone size: few
CDR3 length: 15

CDR3 protein: CASSQDLAAGGLETQYF
CDR3 DNA: TGTGCCAGCAGCCAAGATCTGGCAGCGGGAGGTTTGGAGACCCAGTACTTC
D gene: TRBD2
V gene: TRBV3-1
J gene: TRBJ2-5
clone size: few
CDR3 length: 17

CDR3 protein: CASSTRGLAGGPGEQFF
CDR3 DNA: TGTGCCAGCAGCACCCGAGGGCTAGCGGGAGGGCCAGGTGAGCAGTTCTTC
D gene: TRBD2
V gene: TRBV7-2
J gene: TRBJ2-1
clone size: few
CDR3 length: 17

CDR3 protein: CATRDSGLDTQYF
CDR3 DNA: TGTGCCACCCGGGACAGTGGGTTAGATACGCAGTATTTT
D gene: TRBD1
V gene: TRBV27
J gene: TRBJ2-3
clone size: few
CDR3 length: 13

CDR3 protein: CASSQGMTVNEQFF
CDR3 DNA: TGCGCCAGCAGCCAAGGGATGACGGTGAATGAGCAGTTCTTC
D gene: .
V gene: TRBV4-1
J gene: TRBJ2-1
clone size: many
CDR3 length: 14

CDR3 protein: CASSPDLGPYEQYF
CDR3 DNA: TGTGCCAGCAGCCCCGATCTGGGGCCCTACGAGCAGTACTTC
D gene: .
V gene: TRBV28
J gene: TRBJ2-7
clone size: .
CDR3 length: 14

CDR3 protein: CAISVGGADYGYTF
CDR3 DNA: TGTGCCATCAGCGTAGGGGGCGCAGACTATGGCTACACCTTC
D gene: TRBD1
V gene: TRBV10-3
J gene: TRBJ1-2
clone size: .
CDR3 length: 14

CDR3 protein: CASSSPTLAKNIQYF
CDR3 DNA: TGTGCCAGCAGCTCCCCCACTCTAGCCAAAAACATTCAGTACTTC
D gene: .
V gene: TRBV28
J gene: TRBJ2-4
clone size: few
CDR3 length: 15

CDR3 protein: CASSLGWEAFF
CDR3 DNA: TGTGCCAGCAGCTTAGGATGGGAAGCTTTCTTT
D gene: .
V gene: TRBV7-9
J gene: TRBJ1-1
clone size: many
CDR3 length: 11

CDR3 protein: CASSAGVDSLNEKLFF
CDR3 DNA: TGCGCCAGCAGCGCGGGGGTGGACAGCCTTAATGAAAAACTGTTTTTT
D gene: .
V gene: TRBV5-1
J gene: TRBJ1-4
clone size: .
CDR3 length: 16

CDR3 protein: CASRNLAGSPYNEQFF
CDR3 DNA: TGTGCCAGCAGGAACCTAGCGGGGAGCCCCTACAATGAGCAGTTCTTC
D gene: TRBD2
V gene: TRBV3-1
J gene: TRBJ2-1
clone size: .
CDR3 length: 16